This TCR beta chain derives from a study of T cell responses to AZD1222 COVID-19 vaccine. Turning to the study itself: Second-dose recipients at about 4 or about 12 weeks were treated as one pooled group.

Some clones are missing from TCRdb's copy, which holds only in-frame ones; the method was immunoSEQ multiplex PCR. Altogether roughly 180,000 clones are present, around nine tenths being singletons, with the ten largest covering 0.45% to 0.55%. Germline V gene lookup returns CDR1 ENHRY and CDR2 SYGVKD. V dropped 6 bases and J dropped 1 base, with 15 bases sitting between them. This CDR3 region has 15 residues. Note on this clone: What it binds is not known.

Study-wide results and caveats: There were mostly white British donors and more females than males, and clonal diversity was possibly underestimated. It was only after the peak T cell response that any repertoires were sampled.

Source: peripheral blood, taken on day 0 of AZD1222 vaccination. This clonotype originated in an adult in good health. The chain carries TRBV10-3 and TRBJ1-1; no clear D gene. This CDR3 reads CAIRTSAAENTEAFF. The CDR3 DNA sequence: TGTGCCATCAGGACTTCGGCAGCAGAGAACACTGAAGCTTTCTTT.